This record concerns one T cell receptor (beta chain) sequence. In the source study's methods: By means of reference gene primer amplification, nucleated cell counts were estimated. The table came from immunoSEQ multiplex PCR; TCRdb's copy has only in-frame clones and leaves some out. Clone size and the V and J calls come from that table; the DNA yielded D and trimming. The table has 300,000 or so clones, about 90% seen once. The CDR3 is 17 residues long. The germline CDR1 and CDR2 sequences are SGHDT and YYEEEE. The V end lost 0 bases, the J end lost 0 bases, and 13 bases lay between the germline ends. These data belong to a study of blood T cell repertoires in COVID-19. Study overall: T cells, B-cell-depleted T cells, or PBMCs supplied cDNA or gDNA.

While infection was still active, Seattle patients were enrolled and then followed longitudinally. Sequencing input: peripheral blood. The chain uses TRBV5-6 and TRBJ1-3; TRBD1 might be the D (6 bases). The clonotype originates from a woman aged 25 to 39 with COVID-19, enrolled during active disease. The CDR3 coding sequence is TGTGCCAGCAGCTTGGTCCAGGGGTATTCCTCTGGAAACACCATATATTTT. Translating gives CASSLVQGYSSGNTIYF.